This T cell receptor (beta chain) was retrieved from a study of beta chain features in type 1 diabetes. Study results and limitations: PCR might preferentially amplify shorter templates, equally in patients and controls.

It was one heparinised blood draw, averaging about 120 mL, that each donor gave. Expressed TCRB transcripts were sequenced because the entire RNA isolate underwent reverse transcription. Libraries were prepared by immunoSEQ multiplex PCR; TCRdb keeps only in-frame clonotypes and omits some of them. The sample gives approximately 110,000 clones, around 40% of which show up once; 0.065% is in the top ten. On this clone: Its antigen is currently unknown.

The CDR3 consists of 17 residues. Losses at the gene ends were 1 base for V and 2 bases for J; bases not matched to a gene: 9. Per germline, CDR1 SGHTA and CDR2 FQGNSA. The source material was stem cell memory CD4+ T cells from blood. This receptor was obtained from a woman aged 18-29 years in good health. V is TRBV7-2 and J is TRBJ2-3, with 7 bases matching TRBD2. CDR3 DNA: TGTGCCAGCAGCTTAGGTGCTAGCGGACCTTACACAGATACGCAGTATTTT. Protein: CASSLGASGPYTDTQYF.